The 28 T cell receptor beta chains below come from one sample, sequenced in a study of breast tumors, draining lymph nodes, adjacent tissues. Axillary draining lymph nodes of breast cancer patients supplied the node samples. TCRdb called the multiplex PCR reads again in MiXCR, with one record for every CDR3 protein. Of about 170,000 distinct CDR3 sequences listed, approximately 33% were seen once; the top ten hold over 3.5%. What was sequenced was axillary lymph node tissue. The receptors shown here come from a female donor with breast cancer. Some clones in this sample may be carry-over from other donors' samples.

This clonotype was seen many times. CDR3 nucleotides: TGTGCCAGCAGGGAAAGGCAGGCGGAGGGCAATCAGCCCCAGCATTTT. Amino acid sequence: CASRERQAEGNQPQHF. The V call is TRBV3-1, the J call TRBJ1-5; D is ambiguous. The CDR3 consists of 16 residues. Trimming cost V 6 bases and J 2 bases, with 17 bases left between them. Germline V lookup: CDR1 LGHDT, CDR2 YNNKEL (reference sequence). The whole variable domain, filled in from reference TRBV3-1 and TRBJ1-5, reads DTAVSQTPKYLVTQMGNDKSIKCEQNLGHDTMYWYKQDSKKFLKIMFSYNNKELIINETVPNRFSPKSPDKAHLNLHINSLELGDSAVYFCASRERQAEGNQPQHFGDGTRLSIL.

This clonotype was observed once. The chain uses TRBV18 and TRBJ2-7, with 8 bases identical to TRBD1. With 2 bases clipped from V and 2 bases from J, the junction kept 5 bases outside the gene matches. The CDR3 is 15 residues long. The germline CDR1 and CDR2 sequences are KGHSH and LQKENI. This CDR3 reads CASSPRQGKTYEQYF. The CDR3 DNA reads TGTGCCAGCTCACCAAGACAGGGGAAAACCTACGAGCAGTACTTC.

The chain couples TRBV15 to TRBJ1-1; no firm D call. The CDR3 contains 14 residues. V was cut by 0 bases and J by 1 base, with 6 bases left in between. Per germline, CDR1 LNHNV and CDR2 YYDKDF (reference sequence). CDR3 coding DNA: TGTGCCACCAGCAGAGATATGTGGAACACTGAAGCTTTCTTT. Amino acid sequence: CATSRDMWNTEAFF.

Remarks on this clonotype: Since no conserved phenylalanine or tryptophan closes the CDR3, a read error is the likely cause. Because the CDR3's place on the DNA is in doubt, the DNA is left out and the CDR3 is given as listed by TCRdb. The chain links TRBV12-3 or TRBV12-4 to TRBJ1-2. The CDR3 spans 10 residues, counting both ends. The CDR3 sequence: CASSLVGTVC.

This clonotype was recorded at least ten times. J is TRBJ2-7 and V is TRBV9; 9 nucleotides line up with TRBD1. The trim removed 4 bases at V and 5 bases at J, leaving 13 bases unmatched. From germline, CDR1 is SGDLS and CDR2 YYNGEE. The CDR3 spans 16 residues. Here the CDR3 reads CASSSPRQGGRDEQYF. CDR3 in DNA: TGTGCCAGCAGCTCACCCCGACAGGGGGGGCGGGACGAGCAGTACTTC.

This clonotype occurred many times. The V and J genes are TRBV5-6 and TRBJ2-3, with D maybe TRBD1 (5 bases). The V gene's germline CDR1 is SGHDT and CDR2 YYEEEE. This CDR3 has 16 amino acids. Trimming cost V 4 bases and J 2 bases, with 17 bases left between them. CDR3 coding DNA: TGTGCCAGCAGCATCCCCATAGGGGCCCACACAGATACGCAGTATTTT. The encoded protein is CASSIPIGAHTDTQYF. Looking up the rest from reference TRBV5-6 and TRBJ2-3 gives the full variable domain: DAGVTQSPTHLIKTRGQQVTLRCSPKSGHDTVSWYQQALGQGPQFIFQYYEEEERQRGNFPDRFSGHQFPNYSSELNVNALLLGDSALYLCASSIPIGAHTDTQYFGPGTRLTVL.

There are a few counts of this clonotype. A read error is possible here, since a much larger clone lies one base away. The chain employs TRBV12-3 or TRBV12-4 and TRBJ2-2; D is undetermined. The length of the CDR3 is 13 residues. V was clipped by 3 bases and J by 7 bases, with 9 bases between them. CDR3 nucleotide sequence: TGTGCCAGCAGTTTCAACGAGGTCGGGGAGCTGTTTTTT. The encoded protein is CASSFNEVGELFF.

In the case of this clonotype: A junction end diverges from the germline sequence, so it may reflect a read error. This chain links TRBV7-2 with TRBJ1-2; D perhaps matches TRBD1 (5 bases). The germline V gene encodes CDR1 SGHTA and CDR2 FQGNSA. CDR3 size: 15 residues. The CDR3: CASSLAGTPNYGYPF. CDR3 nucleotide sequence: TGTGCCAGCAGCTTAGCAGGGACCCCTAACTATGGCTACCCCTTC.

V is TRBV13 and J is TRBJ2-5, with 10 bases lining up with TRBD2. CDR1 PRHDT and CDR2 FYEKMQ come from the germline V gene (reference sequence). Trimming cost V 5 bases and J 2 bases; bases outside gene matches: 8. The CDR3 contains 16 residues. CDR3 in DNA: TGTGCCAGCAGCCCCCAACTAGCGGGACCTCAAGAGACCCAGTACTTC. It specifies CASSPQLAGPQETQYF.

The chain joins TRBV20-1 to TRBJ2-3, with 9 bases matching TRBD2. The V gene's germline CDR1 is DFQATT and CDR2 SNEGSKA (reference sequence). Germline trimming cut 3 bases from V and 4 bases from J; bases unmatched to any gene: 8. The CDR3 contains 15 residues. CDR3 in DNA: TGCAGTGCTAGGGTTCCAGGACTAGCGTCAGATACGCAGTATTTT. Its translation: CSARVPGLASDTQYF.

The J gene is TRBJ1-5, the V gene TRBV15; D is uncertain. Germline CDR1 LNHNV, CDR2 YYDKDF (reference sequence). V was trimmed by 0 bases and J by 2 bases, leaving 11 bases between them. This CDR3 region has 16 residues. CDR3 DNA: TGTGCCACCAGCAGAGATCGAAGGGTCGGCAATCAGCCCCAGCATTTT. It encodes CATSRDRRVGNQPQHF. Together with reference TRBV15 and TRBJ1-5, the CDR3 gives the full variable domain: DAMVIQNPRYQVTQFGKPVTLSCSQTLNHNVMYWYQQKSSQAPKLLFHYYDKDFNNEADTPDNFQSRRPNTSFCFLDIRSPGLGDTAMYLCATSRDRRVGNQPQHFGDGTRLSIL.

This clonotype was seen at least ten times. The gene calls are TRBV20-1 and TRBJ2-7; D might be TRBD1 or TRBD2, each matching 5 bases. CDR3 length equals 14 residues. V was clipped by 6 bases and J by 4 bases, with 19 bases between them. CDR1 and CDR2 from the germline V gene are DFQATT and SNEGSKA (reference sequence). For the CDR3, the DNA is TGCAGTGCGTCCGGGACGGCAAAAGAGTACGAGCAGTACTTC. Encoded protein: CSASGTAKEYEQYF.

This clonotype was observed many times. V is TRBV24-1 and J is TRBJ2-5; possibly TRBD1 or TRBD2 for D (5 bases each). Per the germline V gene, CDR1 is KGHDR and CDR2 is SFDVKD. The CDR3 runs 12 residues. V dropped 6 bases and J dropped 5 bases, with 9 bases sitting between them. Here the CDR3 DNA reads TGTGCCACCAGTATCCGGGGCGAGACCCAGTACTTC. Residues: CATSIRGETQYF.

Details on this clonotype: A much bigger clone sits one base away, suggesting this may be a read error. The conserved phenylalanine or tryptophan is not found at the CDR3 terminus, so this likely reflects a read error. The DNA for the CDR3 is TGCGCCAGCAGCGCTACAGGGTCGGGGATTCAGTACTAC. Protein: CASSATGSGIQYY. V and J are TRBV10-1 and TRBJ2-4; possible D gene TRBD1, 6 bases. V was pared by 6 bases and J by 10 bases, with 16 bases between. The CDR3 has 13 residues. From germline, CDR1 is WNHNN and CDR2 SYGVQD (reference sequence).

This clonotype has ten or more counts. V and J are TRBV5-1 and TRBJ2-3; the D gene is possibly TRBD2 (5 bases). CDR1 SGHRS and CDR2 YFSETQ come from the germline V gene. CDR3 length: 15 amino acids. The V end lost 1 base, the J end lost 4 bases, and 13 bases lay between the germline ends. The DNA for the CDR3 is TGCGCCAGCAGCTTGAGTGGGAGAGGCTCAGATACGCAGTATTTT. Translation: CASSLSGRGSDTQYF.

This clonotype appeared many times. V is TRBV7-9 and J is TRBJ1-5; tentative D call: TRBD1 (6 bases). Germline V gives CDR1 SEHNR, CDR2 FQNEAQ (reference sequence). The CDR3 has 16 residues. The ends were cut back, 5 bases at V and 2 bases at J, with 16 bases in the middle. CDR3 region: CASSGGPAGGNQPQHF. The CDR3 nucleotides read TGTGCCAGCAGCGGAGGGCCGGCAGGGGGCAATCAGCCCCAGCATTTT.

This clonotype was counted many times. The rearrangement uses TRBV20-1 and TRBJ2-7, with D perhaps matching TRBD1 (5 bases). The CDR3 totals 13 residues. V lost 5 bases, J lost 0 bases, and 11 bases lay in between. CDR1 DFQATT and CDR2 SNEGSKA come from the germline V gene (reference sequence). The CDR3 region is CSAQTESSYEQYF. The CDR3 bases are TGCAGTGCTCAGACAGAGAGCTCCTACGAGCAGTACTTC.

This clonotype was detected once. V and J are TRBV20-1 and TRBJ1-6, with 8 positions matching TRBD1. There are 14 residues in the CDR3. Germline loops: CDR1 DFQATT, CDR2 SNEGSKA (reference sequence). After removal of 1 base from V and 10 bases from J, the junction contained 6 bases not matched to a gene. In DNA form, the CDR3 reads TGCAGTGCTAGAGTCGGGACAGGCTCATCACCCCTCCACTTT. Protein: CSARVGTGSSPLHF.

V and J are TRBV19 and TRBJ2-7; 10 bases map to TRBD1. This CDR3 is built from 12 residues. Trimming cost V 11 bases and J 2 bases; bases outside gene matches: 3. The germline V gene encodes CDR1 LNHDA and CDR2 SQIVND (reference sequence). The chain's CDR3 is CAAGTGAYEQYF. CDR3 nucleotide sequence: TGTGCCGCCGGGACAGGGGCCTACGAGCAGTACTTC.

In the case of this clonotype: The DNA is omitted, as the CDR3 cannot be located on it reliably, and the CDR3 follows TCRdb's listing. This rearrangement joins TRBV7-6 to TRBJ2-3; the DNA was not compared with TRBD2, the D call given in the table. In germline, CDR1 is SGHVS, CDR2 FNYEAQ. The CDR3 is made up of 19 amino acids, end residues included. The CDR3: CASSYICSARGVGTDTQYF.

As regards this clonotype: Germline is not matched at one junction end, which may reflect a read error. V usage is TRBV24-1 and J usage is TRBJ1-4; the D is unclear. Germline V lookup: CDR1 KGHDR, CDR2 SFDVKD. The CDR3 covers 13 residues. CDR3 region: CATSEDPSEELFF. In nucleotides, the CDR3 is TGTGCCACCAGTGAGGACCCTTCGGAAGAACTGTTCTTT.

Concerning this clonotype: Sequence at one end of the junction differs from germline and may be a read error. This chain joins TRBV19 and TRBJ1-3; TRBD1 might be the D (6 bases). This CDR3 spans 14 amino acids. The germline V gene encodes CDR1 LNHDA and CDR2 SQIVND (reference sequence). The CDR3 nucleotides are TGCGCCAGTAGAGGGGGTGGAACTGGAAGCACCATATATTTT. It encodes CASRGGGTGSTIYF.

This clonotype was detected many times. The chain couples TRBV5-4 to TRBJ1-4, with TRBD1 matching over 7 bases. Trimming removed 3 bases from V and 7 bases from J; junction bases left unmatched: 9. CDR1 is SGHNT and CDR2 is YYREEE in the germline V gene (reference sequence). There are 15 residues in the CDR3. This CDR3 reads CASSSGGKGGEKLFF. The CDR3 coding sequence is TGTGCCAGCAGCTCAGGGGGGAAGGGAGGTGAAAAACTGTTTTTT. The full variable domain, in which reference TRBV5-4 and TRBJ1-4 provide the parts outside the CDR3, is ETGVTQSPTHLIKTRGQQVTLRCSSQSGHNTVSWYQQALGQGPQFIFQYYREEENGRGNFPPRFSGLQFPNYSSELNVNALELDDSALYLCASSSGGKGGEKLFFGSGTQLSVL.

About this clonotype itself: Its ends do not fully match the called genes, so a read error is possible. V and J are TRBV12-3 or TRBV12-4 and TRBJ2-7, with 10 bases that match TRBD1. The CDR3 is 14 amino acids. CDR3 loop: CASSLRQGAYEQCF. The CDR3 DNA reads TGTGCCAGCAGCCTCCGACAGGGGGCCTACGAGCAGTGCTTC.

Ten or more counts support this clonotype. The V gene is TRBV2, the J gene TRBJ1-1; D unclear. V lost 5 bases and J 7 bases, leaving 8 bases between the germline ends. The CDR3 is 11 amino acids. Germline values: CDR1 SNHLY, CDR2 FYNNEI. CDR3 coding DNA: TGTGCCAGCAGTCCCGGTATTGAAGCTTTCTTT. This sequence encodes CASSPGIEAFF.

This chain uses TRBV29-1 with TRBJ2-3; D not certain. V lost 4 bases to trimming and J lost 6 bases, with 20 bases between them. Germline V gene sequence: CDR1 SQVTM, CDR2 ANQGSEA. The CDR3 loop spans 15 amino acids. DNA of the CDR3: TGCAGCGTTGGGGCGTATGCGAACACCGGGGATACGCAGTATTTT. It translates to CSVGAYANTGDTQYF.

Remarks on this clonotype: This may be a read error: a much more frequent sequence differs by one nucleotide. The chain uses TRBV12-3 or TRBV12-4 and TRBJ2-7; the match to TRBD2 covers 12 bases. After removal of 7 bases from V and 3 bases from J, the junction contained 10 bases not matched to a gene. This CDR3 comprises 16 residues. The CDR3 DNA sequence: TGTGCCAGCAATTTCTCTAGCGGGAGGGGAGGCTACGAGCAGTACTTC. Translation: CASNFSSGRGGYEQYF.

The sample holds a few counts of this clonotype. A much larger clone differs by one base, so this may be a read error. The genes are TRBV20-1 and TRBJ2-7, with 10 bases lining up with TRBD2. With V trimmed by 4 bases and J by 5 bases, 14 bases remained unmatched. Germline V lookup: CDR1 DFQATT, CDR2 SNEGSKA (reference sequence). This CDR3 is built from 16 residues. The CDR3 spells CSATPNLAGAADEQYF. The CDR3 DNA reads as TGCAGTGCTACCCCCAACCTAGCGGGAGCGGCCGACGAGCAGTACTTC.